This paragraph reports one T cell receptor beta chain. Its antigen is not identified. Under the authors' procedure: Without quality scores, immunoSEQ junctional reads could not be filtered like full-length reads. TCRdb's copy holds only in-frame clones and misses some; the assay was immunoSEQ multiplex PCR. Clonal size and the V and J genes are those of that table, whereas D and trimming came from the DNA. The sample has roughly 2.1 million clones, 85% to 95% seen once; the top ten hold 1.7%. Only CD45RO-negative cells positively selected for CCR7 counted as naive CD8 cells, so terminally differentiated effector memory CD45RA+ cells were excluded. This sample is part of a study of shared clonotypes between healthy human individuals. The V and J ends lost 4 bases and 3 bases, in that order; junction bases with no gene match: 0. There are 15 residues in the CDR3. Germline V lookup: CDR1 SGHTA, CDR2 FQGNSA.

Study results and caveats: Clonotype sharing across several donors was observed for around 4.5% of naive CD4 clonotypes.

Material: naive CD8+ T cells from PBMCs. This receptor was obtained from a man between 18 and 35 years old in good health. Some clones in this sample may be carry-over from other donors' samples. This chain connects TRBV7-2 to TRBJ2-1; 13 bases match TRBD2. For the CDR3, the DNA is TGTGCCAGCAGCTGGACTAGCGGGAGCTACAATGAGCAGTTCTTC. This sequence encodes CASSWTSGSYNEQFF.